The clone carrying this T cell receptor (beta chain) has a count of ten or more. What it binds is not known. The data belong to a study of T cells after yellow fever vaccination. Trimming at V came to 6 bases and at J to 6 bases, leaving 8 bases not matched to a gene. CDR1 is SGHRS and CDR2 is YFSETQ in the germline V gene. The CDR3 extends over 15 amino acids. 5'RACE template switching added a universal primer site and UMIs to TCR cDNA. TCRdb re-called the 5' RACE reads with MiXCR, one entry per CDR3 protein. The sample carries 240,000 or so distinct CDR3 sequences, about 7% recorded once. Study findings and constraints: Once the booster was given, most primary-vaccination clones reappeared, at over 95% for CD4 and roughly 86% for CD8. Overall, a small share of clonotypes was seen in both CD4 and CD8 compartments.

The chain has TRBV5-1 and TRBJ2-1; 11 bases match TRBD2. This clonotype was obtained from a man aged 30 to 39 who received the YFV17D yellow fever vaccine. The sequencing used CD4+ T cells sorted from PBMCs, collected 15 days after the yellow fever booster vaccination. CDR3 sequence (DNA): TGCGCCAGCACTCTCCGGACTAGCGGGTTCAATGAGCAGTTCTTC. Translated: CASTLRTSGFNEQFF.